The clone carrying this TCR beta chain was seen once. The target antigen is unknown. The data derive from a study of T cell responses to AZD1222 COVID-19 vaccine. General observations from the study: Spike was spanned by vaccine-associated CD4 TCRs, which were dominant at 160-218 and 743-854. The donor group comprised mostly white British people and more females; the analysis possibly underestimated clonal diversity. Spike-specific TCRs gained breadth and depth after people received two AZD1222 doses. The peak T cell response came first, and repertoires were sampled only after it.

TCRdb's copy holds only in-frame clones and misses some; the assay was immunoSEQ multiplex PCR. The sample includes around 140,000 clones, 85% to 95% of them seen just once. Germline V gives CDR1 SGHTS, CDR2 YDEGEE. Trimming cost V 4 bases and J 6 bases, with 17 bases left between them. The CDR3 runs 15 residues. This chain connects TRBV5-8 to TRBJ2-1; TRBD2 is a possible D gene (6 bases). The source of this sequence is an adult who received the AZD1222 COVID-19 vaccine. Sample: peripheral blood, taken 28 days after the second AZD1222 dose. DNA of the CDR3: TGTGCCAGCAGCCCTCCGGGCGGGATCGGCAATGAGCAGTTCTTC. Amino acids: CASSPPGGIGNEQFF.